This T cell receptor (beta chain) was captured in a study of blood T cell repertoires in COVID-19. Study-wide context: The cDNA or gDNA used as material had been derived from T cells, B-cell-depleted T cells, or PBMCs.

The assay was immunoSEQ multiplex PCR, and TCRdb's table has in-frame clones only and misses some. The sample includes about 210,000 clones, about 89% seen only once; the top ten take about 5%. This clone was detected only once. V shed 8 bases and J shed 0 bases, with 13 bases lying between them. The CDR3 has 14 residues. Germline CDR1 and CDR2: LNHDA and SQIVND (reference sequence). The rearrangement joins TRBV19 to TRBJ1-2; no clear D. The TCR was taken from a woman in her forties with acute or convalescent COVID-19. Sequencing was carried out using peripheral blood. CDR3 nucleotides: TGTGCCAGTCTTGGGCCCATTCCTAACTATGGCTACACCTTC. Its protein product is CASLGPIPNYGYTF.